This T cell receptor (beta chain) was recovered during a study of breast tumors, draining lymph nodes, adjacent tissues. The lymph nodes were axillary draining lymph nodes from breast cancer patients. Each CDR3 protein is one row after TCRdb ran MiXCR on the multiplex PCR reads. Here the sample spans roughly 220,000 distinct CDR3 sequences, less than 40% being singletons. Germline loops: CDR1 SNHLY, CDR2 FYNNEI. The CDR3 totals 13 residues. V shed 4 bases, J shed 9 bases, and the junction held 2 bases outside the gene matches. Study-wide results and limits: Tumor and nontumor repertoires were significantly more similar in luminal-like than in basal-like breast cancer. Data fit most tumor T cells coming from lymph node, expanding in tumor.

This clonotype was observed many times. Antigen unknown. The V and J genes are TRBV2 and TRBJ2-1, with TRBD1 matching over 11 bases. The sequencing input was axillary lymph node tissue. The clonotype was recovered from a female donor with breast cancer. Some clones in this sample may be carry-over from other donors' samples. The CDR3 bases are TGTGCCAGCAGTGGGACAGGGGGCTTTGAGCAGTTCTTC. It codes for CASSGTGGFEQFF.